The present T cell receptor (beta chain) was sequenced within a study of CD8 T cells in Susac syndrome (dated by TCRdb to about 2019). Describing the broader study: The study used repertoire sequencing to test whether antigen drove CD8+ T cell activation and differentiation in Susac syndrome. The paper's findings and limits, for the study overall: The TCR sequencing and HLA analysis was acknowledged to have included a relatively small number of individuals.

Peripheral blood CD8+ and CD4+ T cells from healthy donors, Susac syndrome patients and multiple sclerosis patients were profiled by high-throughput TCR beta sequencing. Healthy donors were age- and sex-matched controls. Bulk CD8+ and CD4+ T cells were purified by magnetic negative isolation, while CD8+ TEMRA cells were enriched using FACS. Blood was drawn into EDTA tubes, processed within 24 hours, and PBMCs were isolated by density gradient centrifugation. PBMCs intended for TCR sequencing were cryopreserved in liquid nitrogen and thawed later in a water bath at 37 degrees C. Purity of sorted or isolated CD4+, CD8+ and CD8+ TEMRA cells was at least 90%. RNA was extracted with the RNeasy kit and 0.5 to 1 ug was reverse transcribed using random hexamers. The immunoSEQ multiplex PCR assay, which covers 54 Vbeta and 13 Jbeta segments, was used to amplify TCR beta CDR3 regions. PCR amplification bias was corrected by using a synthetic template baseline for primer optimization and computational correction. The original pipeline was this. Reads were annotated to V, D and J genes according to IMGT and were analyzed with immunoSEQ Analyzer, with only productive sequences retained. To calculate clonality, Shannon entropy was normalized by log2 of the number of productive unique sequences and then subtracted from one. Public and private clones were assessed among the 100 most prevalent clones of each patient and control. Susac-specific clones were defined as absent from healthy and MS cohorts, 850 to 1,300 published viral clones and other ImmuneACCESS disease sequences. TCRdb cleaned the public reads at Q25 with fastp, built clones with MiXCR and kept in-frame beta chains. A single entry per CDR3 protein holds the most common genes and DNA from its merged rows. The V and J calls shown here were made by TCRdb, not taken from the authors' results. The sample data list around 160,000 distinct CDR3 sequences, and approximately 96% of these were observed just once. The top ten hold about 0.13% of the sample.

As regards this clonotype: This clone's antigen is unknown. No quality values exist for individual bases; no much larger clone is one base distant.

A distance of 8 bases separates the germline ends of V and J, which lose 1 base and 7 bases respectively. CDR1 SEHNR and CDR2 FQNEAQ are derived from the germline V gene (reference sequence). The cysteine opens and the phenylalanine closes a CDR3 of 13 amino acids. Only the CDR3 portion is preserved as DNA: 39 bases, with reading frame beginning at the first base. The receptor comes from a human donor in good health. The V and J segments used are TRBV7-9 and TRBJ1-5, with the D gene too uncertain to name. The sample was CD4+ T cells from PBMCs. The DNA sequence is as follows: TGTGCCAGCAGCTTAGGAGGGTGGCAGCCCCAGCATTTT. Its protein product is CASSLGGWQPQHF. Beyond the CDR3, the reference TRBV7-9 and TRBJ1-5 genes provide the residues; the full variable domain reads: DTGVSQNPRHKITKRGQNVTFRCDPISEHNRLYWYRQTLGQGPEFLTYFQNEAQLEKSRLLSDRFSAERPKGSFSTLEIQRTEQGDSAMYLCASSLGGWQPQHFGDGTRLSIL.